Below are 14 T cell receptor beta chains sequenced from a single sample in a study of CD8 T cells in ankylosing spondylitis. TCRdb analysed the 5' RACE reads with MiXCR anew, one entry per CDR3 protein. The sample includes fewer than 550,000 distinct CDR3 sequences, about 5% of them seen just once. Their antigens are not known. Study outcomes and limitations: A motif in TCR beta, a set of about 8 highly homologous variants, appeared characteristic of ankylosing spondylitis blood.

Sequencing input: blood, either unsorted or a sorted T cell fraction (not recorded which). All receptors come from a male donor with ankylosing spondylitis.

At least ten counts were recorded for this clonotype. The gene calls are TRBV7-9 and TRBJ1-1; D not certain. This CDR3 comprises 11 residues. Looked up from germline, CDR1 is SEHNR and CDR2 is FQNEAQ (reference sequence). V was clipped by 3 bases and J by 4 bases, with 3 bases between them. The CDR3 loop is CASSLGTEAFF. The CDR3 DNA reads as TGTGCCAGCAGCTTGGGCACTGAAGCTTTCTTT.

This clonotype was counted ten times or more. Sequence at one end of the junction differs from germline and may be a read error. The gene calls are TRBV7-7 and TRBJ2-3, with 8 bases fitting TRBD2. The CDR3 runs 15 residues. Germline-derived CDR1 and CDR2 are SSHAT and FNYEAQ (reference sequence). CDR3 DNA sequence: TGTGCTAGCAGCTCCCTAAGCGGGAGTGGAGATACGCAGTATTTT. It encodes CASSSLSGSGDTQYF.

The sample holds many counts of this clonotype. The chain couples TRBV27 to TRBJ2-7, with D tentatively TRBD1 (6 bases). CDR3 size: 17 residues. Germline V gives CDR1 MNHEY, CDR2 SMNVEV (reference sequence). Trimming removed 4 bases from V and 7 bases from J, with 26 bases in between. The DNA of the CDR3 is TGTGCCAGCAGTTCATCGACCGGGACACCAAGGTTTACGGAGCAGTACTTC. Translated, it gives CASSSSTGTPRFTEQYF.

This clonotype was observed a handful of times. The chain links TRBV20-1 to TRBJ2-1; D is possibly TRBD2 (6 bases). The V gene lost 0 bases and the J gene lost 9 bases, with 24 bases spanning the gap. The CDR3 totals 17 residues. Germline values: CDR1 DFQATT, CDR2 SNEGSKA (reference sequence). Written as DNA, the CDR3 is TGCAGTGCTAGAGATCTCGTCGGGTCAGGGAGGCGTGCTGAGCAGTTCTTC. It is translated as CSARDLVGSGRRAEQFF.

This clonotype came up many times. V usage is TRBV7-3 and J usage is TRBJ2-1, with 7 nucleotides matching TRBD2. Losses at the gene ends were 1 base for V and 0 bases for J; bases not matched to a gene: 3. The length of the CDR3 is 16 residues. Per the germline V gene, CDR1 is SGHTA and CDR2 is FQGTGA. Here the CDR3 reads CASSLKASGSYNEQFF. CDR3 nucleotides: TGTGCCAGCAGCTTAAAGGCTAGCGGCTCCTACAATGAGCAGTTCTTC.

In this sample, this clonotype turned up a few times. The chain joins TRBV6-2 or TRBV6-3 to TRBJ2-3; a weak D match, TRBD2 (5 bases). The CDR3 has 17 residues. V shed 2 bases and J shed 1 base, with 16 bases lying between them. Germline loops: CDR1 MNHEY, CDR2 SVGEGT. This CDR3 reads CASSYPGLVSGTDTQYF. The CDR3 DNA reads TGTGCCAGCAGTTACCCCGGACTTGTCTCTGGCACAGATACGCAGTATTTT.

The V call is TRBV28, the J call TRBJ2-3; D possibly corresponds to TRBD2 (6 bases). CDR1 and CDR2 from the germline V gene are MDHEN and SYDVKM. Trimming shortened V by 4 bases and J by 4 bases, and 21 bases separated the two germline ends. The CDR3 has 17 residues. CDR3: CASSSVLAPTWSDTQYF. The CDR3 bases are TGTGCCAGCAGTTCCGTCCTAGCGCCCACCTGGTCAGATACGCAGTATTTT. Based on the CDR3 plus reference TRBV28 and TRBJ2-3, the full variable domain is DVKVTQSSRYLVKRTGEKVFLECVQDMDHENMFWYRQDPGLGLRLIYFSYDVKMKEKGDIPEGYSVSREKKERFSLILESASTNQTSMYLCASSSVLAPTWSDTQYFGPGTRLTVL.

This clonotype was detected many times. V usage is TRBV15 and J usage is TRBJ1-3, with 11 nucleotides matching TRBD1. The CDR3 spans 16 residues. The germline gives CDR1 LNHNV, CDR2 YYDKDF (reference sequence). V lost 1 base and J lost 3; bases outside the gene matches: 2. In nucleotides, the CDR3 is TGTGCCACCAGCAGAGTGGACAGGGGGCTTGGAAACACCATATATTTT. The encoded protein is CATSRVDRGLGNTIYF.

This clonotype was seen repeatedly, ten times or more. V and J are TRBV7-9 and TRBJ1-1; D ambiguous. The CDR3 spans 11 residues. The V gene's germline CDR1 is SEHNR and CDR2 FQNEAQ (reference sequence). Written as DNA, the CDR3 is TGTGTCCGCCCCCGGTCCACTGAAGCTTTCTTT. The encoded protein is CVRPRSTEAFF.

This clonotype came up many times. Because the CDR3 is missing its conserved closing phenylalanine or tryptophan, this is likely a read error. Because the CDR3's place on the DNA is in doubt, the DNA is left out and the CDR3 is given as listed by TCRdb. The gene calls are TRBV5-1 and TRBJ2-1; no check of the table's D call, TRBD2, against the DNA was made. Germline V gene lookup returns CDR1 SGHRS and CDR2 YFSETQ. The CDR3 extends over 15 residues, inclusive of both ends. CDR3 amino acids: CASSFEPTGLAGMNL.

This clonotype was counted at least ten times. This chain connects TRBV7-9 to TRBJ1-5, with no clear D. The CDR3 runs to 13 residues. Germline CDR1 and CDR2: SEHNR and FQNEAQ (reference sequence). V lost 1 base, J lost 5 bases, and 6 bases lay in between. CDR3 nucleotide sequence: TGTGCCAGCAGCTTAGACCCCTATCAGCCCCAGCATTTT. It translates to CASSLDPYQPQHF.

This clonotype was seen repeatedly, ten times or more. This CDR3 is CSATSGYDEQFF. Written as DNA, the CDR3 is TGCAGTGCGACTAGCGGTTACGATGAGCAGTTCTTC. The chain links TRBV20-1 to TRBJ2-1; 9 bases line up with TRBD2. This CDR3 is built from 12 residues. Germline CDR1 and CDR2: DFQATT and SNEGSKA (reference sequence). With 6 bases clipped from V and 8 bases from J, the junction kept 5 bases outside the gene matches.

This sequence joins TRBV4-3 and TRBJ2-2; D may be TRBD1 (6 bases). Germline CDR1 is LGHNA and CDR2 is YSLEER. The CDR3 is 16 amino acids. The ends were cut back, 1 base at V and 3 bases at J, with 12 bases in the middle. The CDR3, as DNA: TGCGCCAGCAGCCAAGGCCCCCAGGGGTACACCGGGGAGCTGTTTTTT. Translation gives CASSQGPQGYTGELFF.

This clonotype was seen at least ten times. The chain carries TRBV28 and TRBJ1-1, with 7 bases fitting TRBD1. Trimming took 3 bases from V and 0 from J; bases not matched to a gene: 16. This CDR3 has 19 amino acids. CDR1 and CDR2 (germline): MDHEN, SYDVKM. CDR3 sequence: CASSFSPLQGRGMNTEAFF. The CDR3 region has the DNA TGTGCCAGCAGTTTTTCGCCCCTACAGGGGAGAGGAATGAACACTGAAGCTTTCTTT.